The entry below describes one T cell receptor (beta chain). This receptor's antigen is unknown. No base quality information exists; no much larger clone differs at one position. This sample was included in a study of CD8+CD57+ T cells in acquired aplastic anemia (dated by TCRdb to 2016 to 2019). Broadly, across the study: Extracted DNA from sorted CD4+ and CD8+ cells averaged around 3.4 ug, ranging from roughly 0.17 to 30 ug. Mean read counts for healthy donor samples were roughly 10 million for CD4+ cells and roughly 12 million for CD8+ cells. The paper's findings and limits, for the study overall: Around 27 CD8+ CDR3 sequences were found to be shared between patients and controls, but these sequences appeared to be highly expressed in patients and within the immunodominant clones of the patients. CD8+ Simpson's diversity did not differ significantly between patients and healthy controls (P=0.060).

Genomic DNA served as template for TCR beta VDJ combination and CDR3 sequence profiling. An Illumina HiSeq 2000 was the platform used for TCR repertoire sequencing. The published analysis was carried out like this. TRBV/TRBJ rearrangement plots, CDR3 size and DJ length profiles, and Simpson's diversity index were used to assess repertoires. The most abundant DNA sequence in the deep sequencing data was taken as the immunodominant clone. CDR3 amino acid sequences were checked for sharing across subjects and were also compared against the VDJdb database and published repertoires. TCRdb reprocessing: public reads trimmed at Q25 with fastp, clones called with MiXCR, in-frame beta chains kept. Entries that share a CDR3 protein sequence are merged under the most common genes and DNA. For this entry, the V and J calls and clone size follow TCRdb and not the study's own pipeline. The sample contains about 190,000 distinct CDR3 sequences, roughly 56% of them found a single time. The top ten constitute roughly 15% of the sample.

The junction carries 20 bases between V and J, which are trimmed by 7 bases and 7 bases respectively. The germline V gene gives CDR1 as SGHRS and CDR2 as YFSETQ. The CDR3, from cysteine to phenylalanine, totals 14 residues. CDR3 DNA is the only sequence kept; it has 42 bases, read in frame from the first base. In this study, sorted CD4+ and CD8+ T cells from the blood of healthy subjects and of severe aplastic anemia patients had their TCR repertoires deep-sequenced. Ficoll-Paque density gradient centrifugation was used to isolate peripheral blood mononuclear cells. CD4+ and CD8+ T cells were sorted by FACS or magnetic beads before DNA extraction.

The clonotype comes from a human donor in good health, serving as a control. The chain is encoded by TRBV5-1 joined to TRBJ2-5, and possibly TRBD2, on 6 matching bases. The sequencing input was sorted CD4+, CD8+, or CD8+CD57+ T cells (not recorded which) from PBMCs. The CDR3 corresponds to CASVEGDAGGTQYF. DNA sequence: TGCGCCAGCGTCGAAGGCGACGCCGGGGGGACCCAGTACTTC.